The entry that follows covers one TCR beta chain sequence. The antigen it binds to is not known. No clone much larger than this one lies a single base away; base qualities are absent. This sample is part of a study of early T cells in non-severe SARS-CoV-2 infection (dated by TCRdb to the early 2020s). About the full investigation: TCR sequencing used bulk RNA from unsorted whole blood, so alpha and beta chains could not be paired.

Libraries were constructed by 5' RACE. The sample was run on a NextSeq 500. Unique molecular identifiers were attached to individual cDNA molecules in the TCR library protocol so that sequencing error and PCR bias could be corrected. Sequencing covered both TCR alpha and beta chains, and within each sample the abundances of alpha and beta sequences were tightly co-correlated. In the original analysis: Decombinator V4 was used to perform V gene, J gene and CDR3 annotation of TCR sequences. TCRs were defined as expanded if a significant change between any two time points was detected under a Poisson model with p below 0.0001. TCR abundances were normalised to the total number of TCRs sequenced per sample and were expressed as counts per million. MAIT TCRs were defined by TRAV1-2 paired with TRAJ12, TRAJ20 or TRAJ33, and iNKT TCRs by TRAV10 paired with TRAJ18. A search of VDJdb, accessed on 1 November 2021, was run for TCRs annotated to CMV, EBV and SARS-CoV-2, with TCRs annotated for multiple antigens excluded. The public reads were reanalyzed by TCRdb: fastp trimming at Q25, MiXCR alignment, in-frame beta chains only. Each entry merges the rows of one CDR3 protein and shows their most common DNA and genes. The V and J calls were not made by the authors but by TCRdb's processing. The sample records roughly 81,000 distinct CDR3 sequences, 5% to 6.5% of which are singletons. The ten largest clones capture 6.5% to 9% of the sample.

Study-wide findings and limitations: VDJdb matching was skewed toward anti-spike CD8 responses and likely underestimated virus-specific expansions by missing private and CD4 specificities.

The CDR3 covers 15 residues, taking in both the cysteine and the phenylalanine. The kept DNA is CDR3 alone, 45 bases in frame from the first base. The germline V gene provides CDR1 SNHLY and CDR2 FYNNEI. From V the trimming removes 6 bases and from J it removes 4 bases, while the gene matches leave 8 bases of the junction unaccounted for. This was a case-control study nested in a cohort of healthcare workers in London, UK, who had nasopharyngeal swab PCR tests and blood samples taken every week. Healthcare workers were enrolled in the week of the UK lockdown, from 23 to 31 March 2020, and were followed every week for up to roughly 15 weeks.

The sequencing input was whole blood. This receptor was taken from an adult who was a healthcare worker with PCR-confirmed SARS-CoV-2 infection or an uninfected control (not recorded which). This receptor chain uses TRBV2 and TRBJ2-3; 9 middle bases align to TRBD1. This receptor has the CDR3 CASRDRGQASDTQYF. The sequenced DNA: TGTGCCAGCAGGGACAGGGGACAAGCGTCAGATACGCAGTATTTT.